The 21 T cell receptor beta chains presented below share a single source sample, sequenced in a study of T-cell memory formation after mild COVID-19. In TCRdb, the 5' RACE reads were re-called with MiXCR into one record per CDR3 protein. The sample includes more than 150,000 distinct CDR3 sequences, approximately 17% of them seen just once. The source material was PBMCs or a T cell subset sorted from them (not recorded which). The receptors originated from a man between 18 and 29 years old who had mild COVID-19 (a few samples of this study predate the infection). Cell type and time point are not known.

The chain couples TRBV7-2 to TRBJ2-7, with 7 bases matching TRBD2. V trimming: 2 bases; J trimming: 3 bases; junction bases outside the gene matches: 7. The CDR3 runs to 15 residues. Germline values: CDR1 SGHTA, CDR2 FQGNSA. The CDR3 nucleotides are TGTGCCAGCAGCTTATTCGGGGGGACGATCTACGAGCAGTACTTC. It encodes CASSLFGGTIYEQYF.

CDR3 in amino acids: CASSLRGAGSGNTIYF. The CDR3 DNA reads as TGTGCCAGCAGTTTAAGAGGGGCCGGCTCTGGAAACACCATATATTTT. The V gene is TRBV12-3 or TRBV12-4, the J gene TRBJ1-3, with a tentative D call TRBD1 (5 bases). This CDR3 is built from 16 residues. Trimming removed 2 bases from V and 0 bases from J, with 11 bases in between.

V and J are TRBV28 and TRBJ1-4; 9 nucleotides agree with TRBD1. V dropped 4 bases and J dropped 7; count of bases not matched to a gene: 13. The CDR3 consists of 17 residues. Looked up from germline, CDR1 is MDHEN and CDR2 is SYDVKM. For the CDR3, the DNA is TGTGCCAGCAGTTCCGCGGGACAGGGATTCGGCGGTGAAAAACTGTTTTTT. This codes for CASSSAGQGFGGEKLFF.

The chain carries TRBV7-2 and TRBJ2-7; a weak D match, TRBD2 (5 bases). Trimming pared 2 bases from V and 1 base from J, leaving 9 bases between. CDR1 is SGHTA and CDR2 is FQGNSA in the germline V gene. This CDR3 is 14 amino acids long. The CDR3 sequence: CASSLTAGSYEQYF. The CDR3 nucleotides are TGTGCCAGCAGCTTAACCGCGGGTTCCTACGAGCAGTACTTC.

A few counts support this clonotype. The genes are TRBV4-3 and TRBJ2-3; TRBD2 matches at 7 bases. Germline trimming cut 1 base from V and 4 bases from J; bases unmatched to any gene: 5. The length of the CDR3 is 15 residues. CDR1 is LGHNA, CDR2 YSLEER, per germline. Here the CDR3 reads CASSQVAGVADTQYF. The CDR3 DNA reads TGCGCCAGCAGCCAAGTGGCGGGGGTGGCAGATACGCAGTATTTT.

The sample holds many counts of this clonotype. The rearrangement uses TRBV12-3 or TRBV12-4 and TRBJ2-7; the D is unclear. This CDR3 is 14 amino acids long. The V gene lost 2 bases and the J gene lost 7 bases, with 15 bases spanning the gap. The CDR3 spells CASSLFRRSMEQYF. CDR3 nucleotides: TGTGCCAGCAGTTTATTTCGACGGTCTATGGAGCAGTACTTC.

The V call is TRBV3-1, the J call TRBJ1-1; unclear D gene. Germline assignment: CDR1 LGHDT and CDR2 YNNKEL (reference sequence). The V end lost 1 base, the J end lost 4 bases, and 16 bases lay between the germline ends. CDR3 length: 16 residues. CDR3 region: CASSQGSAPSGTEAFF. The CDR3 nucleotides read TGTGCCAGCAGCCAAGGGTCGGCCCCCTCGGGCACTGAAGCTTTCTTT.

This clonotype was counted between two and nine times. Sequence at one end of the junction differs from germline and may be a read error. CDR3 DNA sequence: TGCGCCAGCAGGACTGAACCGGGACAAGCTTCTGGGAACTTC. It encodes CASRTEPGQASGNF. The chain carries TRBV5-1 and TRBJ2-5; D possibly corresponds to TRBD1 (6 bases). Germline V gene lookup returns CDR1 SGHRS and CDR2 YFSETQ. This CDR3 has 14 amino acids.

The rearrangement uses TRBV5-1 and TRBJ1-1; D is ambiguous. Trimming took off 4 bases at V and 4 bases at J, with 14 bases between the two ends. Germline CDR1 reads SGHRS; CDR2 reads YFSETQ. This CDR3 is 14 amino acids long. The CDR3 nucleotides read TGCGCCAGCAGCAGCTCCGGTGTTTTCACTGAAGCTTTCTTT. Amino acid sequence: CASSSSGVFTEAFF.

The V call is TRBV19, the J call TRBJ1-5; possible D gene TRBD1, 6 bases. Germline V gives CDR1 LNHDA, CDR2 SQIVND (reference sequence). V dropped 1 base and J dropped 6 bases, with 16 bases sitting between them. This CDR3 has 16 amino acids. The CDR3 sequence is CASSIVWTADGQPQHF. The CDR3 DNA is TGTGCCAGTAGTATAGTTTGGACAGCGGACGGTCAGCCCCAGCATTTT.

In this sample, this clonotype turned up many times. V and J are TRBV28 and TRBJ1-3, with unresolved D. Trimming took off 7 bases at V and 0 bases at J, with 10 bases between the two ends. The germline V gene encodes CDR1 MDHEN and CDR2 SYDVKM. The CDR3 contains 14 residues. CDR3 DNA: TGTGCCAGCACCAGACCTCACTCTGGAAACACCATATATTTT. Translation: CASTRPHSGNTIYF.

This clonotype came up a few times. CDR3 protein: CAWSSQRTDTQYF. The DNA for the CDR3 is TGTGCCTGGAGTTCTCAACGTACAGATACGCAGTATTTT. This chain connects TRBV30 to TRBJ2-3; D unresolved. This CDR3 contains 13 residues. Trimming took 2 bases from V and 3 from J, leaving 9 bases between them. From germline, CDR1 is GTSNPN and CDR2 SVGIG (reference sequence).

This clonotype has only a few counts. The V gene is TRBV12-5, the J gene TRBJ2-2, with D perhaps assigned TRBD1 or TRBD2 (5 bases each). V was clipped by 11 bases and J by 4 bases, with 11 bases between them. The germline CDR1 and CDR2 sequences are LGHNT and FRNRAP. The CDR3 runs 12 residues. CDR3 region: CASGRGTGELFF. The CDR3 region has the DNA TGTGCTTCAGGGAGAGGCACCGGGGAGCTGTTTTTT.

The table lists this clonotype with many counts. V usage is TRBV12-3 or TRBV12-4 and J usage is TRBJ2-3; unclear D gene. The CDR3 length is 12 residues. V lost 2 bases and J lost 4, with 4 bases in between. The CDR3 region is CASSLFPDTQYF. The CDR3 bases are TGTGCCAGCAGTTTATTCCCAGATACGCAGTATTTT.

V is TRBV6-6 and J is TRBJ1-5; D is uncertain. The CDR3 extends over 14 amino acids. V lost 2 bases to trimming and J lost 7 bases, with 12 bases between them. Germline loops: CDR1 MNHNY, CDR2 SVGAGI (reference sequence). CDR3 region: CASSYEATRQPQHF. DNA of the CDR3: TGTGCCAGCAGTTACGAGGCAACTAGGCAGCCCCAGCATTTT.

The chain links TRBV6-2 or TRBV6-3 to TRBJ2-3; D may be TRBD2 (6 bases). This CDR3 spans 17 amino acids. V was clipped by 2 bases and J by 2 bases, with 17 bases between them. In germline, CDR1 is MNHEY, CDR2 SVGEGT. CDR3 protein: CASSYPSRGAHTDTQYF. The CDR3 nucleotides are TGTGCCAGCAGTTACCCGAGCCGCGGGGCTCACACAGATACGCAGTATTTT.

The chain is built from TRBV4-1 and TRBJ1-3; no clear D. Looked up from germline, CDR1 is MGHRA and CDR2 is YSYEKL. Trimming removed 0 bases at V and 4 bases at J, with 7 bases between. The CDR3 loop spans 14 amino acids. The CDR3 DNA follows: TGCGCCAGCAGCCAAGAAGGTTTGGGAAACACCATATATTTT. It encodes CASSQEGLGNTIYF.

This sequence joins TRBV6-6 and TRBJ2-7; 9 bases agree with TRBD1. The junction had 9 bases not matched to a gene; V was cut back by 2 bases and J by 7 bases. Germline CDR1 and CDR2: MNHNY and SVGAGI (reference sequence). This CDR3 contains 15 residues. The DNA for the CDR3 is TGTGCCAGCAGTTACCGTCCCGGGACAGGGTGGGAGCAGTACGTC. As protein: CASSYRPGTGWEQYV.

The genes are TRBV27 and TRBJ2-7, with D hard to call. Germline V gene data show CDR1 as MNHEY and CDR2 as SMNVEV (reference sequence). The CDR3 contains 14 residues. V lost 2 bases to trimming and J lost 4 bases, with 12 bases between them. The CDR3 bases are TGTGCCAGCAGTTTAACCGGCGGTCCGTACGAGCAGTACTTC. Amino acid sequence: CASSLTGGPYEQYF.

V usage is TRBV2 and J usage is TRBJ2-2, with D unclear. V dropped 4 bases and J dropped 13 bases, with 10 bases sitting between them. In germline, CDR1 is SNHLY, CDR2 FYNNEI. The CDR3 covers 11 residues. The CDR3 DNA follows: TGTGCCAGCAGTGTTCTGGGTGCGCTGTTTTTT. It encodes CASSVLGALFF. Filled out from reference TRBV2 and TRBJ2-2, the complete variable domain reads EPEVTQTPSHQVTQMGQEVILRCVPISNHLYFYWYRQILGQKVEFLVSFYNNEISEKSEIFDDQFSVERPDGSNFTLKIRSTKLEDSAMYFCASSVLGALFFGEGSRLTVL.

Only a few counts were recorded for this clonotype. The rearrangement links TRBV18 to TRBJ2-7; D is ambiguous. CDR1 is KGHSH, CDR2 LQKENI, per germline. The CDR3 runs 14 residues. Trimming left V 2 bases short and J 0 bases short, with 8 bases between. CDR3 amino acids: CASSPDTSSYEQYF. CDR3 in DNA: TGTGCCAGCTCACCAGATACGAGCTCCTACGAGCAGTACTTC.